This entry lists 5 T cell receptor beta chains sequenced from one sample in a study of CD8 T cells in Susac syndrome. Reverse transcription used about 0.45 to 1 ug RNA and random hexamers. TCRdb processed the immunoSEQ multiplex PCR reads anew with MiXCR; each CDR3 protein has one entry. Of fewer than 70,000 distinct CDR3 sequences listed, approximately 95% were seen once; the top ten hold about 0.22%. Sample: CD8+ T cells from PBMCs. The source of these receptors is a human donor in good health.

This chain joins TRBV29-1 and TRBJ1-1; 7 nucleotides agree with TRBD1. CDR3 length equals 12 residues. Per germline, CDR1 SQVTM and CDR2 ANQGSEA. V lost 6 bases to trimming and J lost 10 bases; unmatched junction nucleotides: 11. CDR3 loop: CSVVRGLGGAFF. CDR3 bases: TGCAGCGTGGTGAGGGGGCTGGGGGGAGCTTTCTTT.

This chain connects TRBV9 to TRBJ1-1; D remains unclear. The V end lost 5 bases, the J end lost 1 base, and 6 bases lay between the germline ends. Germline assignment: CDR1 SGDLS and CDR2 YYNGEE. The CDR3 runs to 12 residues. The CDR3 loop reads CASRQPNTEAFF. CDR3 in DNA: TGTGCCAGCAGACAGCCGAACACTGAAGCTTTCTTT.

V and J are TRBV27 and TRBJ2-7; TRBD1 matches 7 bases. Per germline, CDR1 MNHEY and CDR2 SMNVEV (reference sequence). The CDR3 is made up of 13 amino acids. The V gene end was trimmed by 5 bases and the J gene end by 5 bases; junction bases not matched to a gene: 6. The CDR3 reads CASSMTGSDEQYV. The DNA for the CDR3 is TGTGCCAGCAGTATGACAGGGAGTGACGAGCAGTACGTC.

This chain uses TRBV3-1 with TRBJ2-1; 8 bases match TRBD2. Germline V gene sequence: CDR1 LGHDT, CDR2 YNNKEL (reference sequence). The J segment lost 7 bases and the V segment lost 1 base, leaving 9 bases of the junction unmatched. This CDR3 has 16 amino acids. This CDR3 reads CASSQGAGGRENEQFF. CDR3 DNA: TGTGCCAGCAGCCAAGGGGCGGGGGGCAGGGAGAATGAGCAGTTCTTC.

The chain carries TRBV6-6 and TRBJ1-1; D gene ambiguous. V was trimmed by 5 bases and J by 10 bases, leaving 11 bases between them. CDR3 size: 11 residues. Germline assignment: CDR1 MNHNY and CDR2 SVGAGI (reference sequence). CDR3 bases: TGTGCCAGCAGTCCTGCCGGACGAGCTTTCTTT. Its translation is CASSPAGRAFF.